What follows are 3 T cell receptor beta chains derived from one specimen sequenced in a study of regulatory T cells in long-lasting Graves disease. Arm-PCR with iRepertoire HTBI primers amplified the CDR3 regions for these TCR beta libraries. Using its own MiXCR run on the multiplex PCR reads, TCRdb lists one record per CDR3 protein. The sample records 440,000 or so distinct CDR3 sequences, around 17% being singletons. Time point specified: newly diagnosed GD, antithyroid drugs for less than 3 months. PBMC-extracted RNA yielded the TCR library. These data were likewise used in another study, on T cells in Graves' hyperthyroidism and ophthalmopathy.

Source: peripheral blood mononuclear cells (PBMCs), taken at new diagnosis, from a patient treated with antithyroid drugs. These receptors were collected from a woman in her twenties or thirties with Graves disease.

This clonotype has a count of ten or more. The V call is TRBV28, the J call TRBJ2-7, with D perhaps TRBD1 (6 bases). Trimming stripped 7 bases from V and 2 bases from J, with 9 bases between. In germline, CDR1 is MDHEN, CDR2 SYDVKM. The CDR3 loop spans 12 amino acids. In DNA form, the CDR3 reads TGTGCCAGCACGGGACAACCCTACGAGCAGTACTTC. Protein product: CASTGQPYEQYF. The variable domain in full, completed from reference TRBV28 and TRBJ2-7, reads DVKVTQSSRYLVKRTGEKVFLECVQDMDHENMFWYRQDPGLGLRLIYFSYDVKMKEKGDIPEGYSVSREKKERFSLILESASTNQTSMYLCASTGQPYEQYFGPGTRLTVT.

The rearrangement joins TRBV6-1 to TRBJ2-2; D gene ambiguous. The V gene's germline CDR1 is MNHNS and CDR2 SASEGT. Trimming stripped 1 base from V and 5 bases from J, with 5 bases between. This CDR3 has 13 residues. Here the CDR3 reads CASSEEGTGELFF. The CDR3 region has the DNA TGTGCCAGCAGTGAAGAGGGAACCGGGGAGCTGTTTTTT.

With regard to this clonotype: A much larger clone lies one base from this, so it may be a read error. The chain combines TRBV6-2 or TRBV6-3 with TRBJ2-1; the match to TRBD2 covers 10 bases. This CDR3 contains 17 residues. The ends lost 5 bases at V and 6 bases at J; junction bases unmatched: 13. The germline gives CDR1 MNHEY, CDR2 SVGEGT. The CDR3 nucleotides are TGTGCCAGCAGTCCTCTAGCGGGAGATACCATCAGCAATGAGCAGTTCTTC. This gives the protein CASSPLAGDTISNEQFF.